This T cell receptor (beta chain) was recorded in a study of CD8 T cells in Susac syndrome. After extraction with the RNeasy kit, about 0.5 to 1 ug of the RNA was reverse transcribed using random hexamers. Amplification of TCR beta CDR3 across 54 Vbeta and 13 Jbeta was performed with immunoSEQ multiplex PCR. TCRdb re-called the immunoSEQ multiplex PCR reads with MiXCR, one entry per CDR3 protein. The profile shows fewer than 95,000 distinct CDR3 sequences, 90% to 97% of them singletons. Trimming removed 2 bases at V and 6 bases at J, with 19 bases between. The CDR3 is 15 residues long. Germline V gene data show CDR1 as GTSNPN and CDR2 as SVGIG (reference sequence). General study findings and limits: The study recognized that its TCR sequencing and HLA analysis covered a relatively small number of individuals.

This clonotype came up once. Its antigen remains unknown. CD8+ and CD4+ T cells circulating in blood were sequenced for TCR beta. This chain links TRBV30 with TRBJ2-5, with D perhaps TRBD1 or TRBD2 (5 bases each). The receptor comes from a human donor with Susac syndrome. The source material was CD8+ T cells from PBMCs. In DNA form, the CDR3 reads TGTGCCTGGAGTCCCCGGGACCAGATCCAGAAGACCCAGTACTTC. Translation: CAWSPRDQIQKTQYF.